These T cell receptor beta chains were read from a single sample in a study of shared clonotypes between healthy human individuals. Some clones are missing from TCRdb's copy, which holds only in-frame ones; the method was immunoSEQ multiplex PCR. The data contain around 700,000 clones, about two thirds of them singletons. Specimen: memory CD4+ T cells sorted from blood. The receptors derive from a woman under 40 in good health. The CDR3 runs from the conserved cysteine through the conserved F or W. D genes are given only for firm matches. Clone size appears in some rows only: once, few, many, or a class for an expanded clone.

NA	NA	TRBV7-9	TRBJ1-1	TGTGCCAGCAGCTTAGAAAGAGTTACCAACACTGAAGCTTTCTTT	CASSLERVTNTEAFF
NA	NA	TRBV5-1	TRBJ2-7	TGCGCCAGCAGCTTGGTACTGGCAATCTACGAGCAGTACTTC	CASSLVLAIYEQYF
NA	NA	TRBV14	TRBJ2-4	TGTGCCAGCAGCCAAGATGGGGTGGTCCAGTACTTC	CASSQDGVVQYF
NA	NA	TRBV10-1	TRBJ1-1	TGCGCCAGCAGTGGGTCTTACGGAACTGAAGCTTTCTTT	CASSGSYGTEAFF
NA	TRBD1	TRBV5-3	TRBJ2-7	TGTGCCAGAAGTGGTCCCCGGGACAGGGTACACGAGCAGTACTTC	CARSGPRDRVHEQYF
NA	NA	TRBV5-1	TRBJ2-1	TGCGCCAGCAGCTTGTCAGATTACAATGAGCAGTTCTTC	CASSLSDYNEQFF
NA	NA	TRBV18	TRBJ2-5	TGTGCCAGCTCACTTGGGACGGATCAAGAGACCCAGTACTTC	CASSLGTDQETQYF
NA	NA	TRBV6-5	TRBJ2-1	TGTGCCAGCAGTAGCGGAGTCCCACCCTGGCGTCTGTTCTTC	CASSSGVPPWRLFF
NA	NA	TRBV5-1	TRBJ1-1	TGCGCCAGCAGCTCAGGGGCAACTGAAGCTTTCTTT	CASSSGATEAFF
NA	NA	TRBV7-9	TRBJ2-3	TGTGCCAGCAGCTTGGGGCCCCGAGGAGATACGCAGTATTTT	CASSLGPRGDTQYF
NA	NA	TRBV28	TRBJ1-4	TGTGCCAGCAGTTTAGGGGACTTTGGTAATGAAAAACTGTTTTTT	CASSLGDFGNEKLFF
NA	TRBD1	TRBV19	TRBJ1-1	TGTGCCAGTACGACAGGGGATAAGAACACTGAAGCTTTCTTT	CASTTGDKNTEAFF
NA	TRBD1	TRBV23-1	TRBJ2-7	TGCGCCAGCTCTACCGGGACAGGGGGCCACGAGCAGTACTTC	CASSTGTGGHEQYF
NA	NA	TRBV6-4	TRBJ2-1	TGTGCCAGCAGAGCAGACCTAGAGTCGGGGATACAGTTCTTC	CASRADLESGIQFF
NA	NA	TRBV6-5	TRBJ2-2	TGTGCCAGCAGTTACTCGACGAGAGGATGGGCCGGGGAGCTGTTTTTT	CASSYSTRGWAGELFF
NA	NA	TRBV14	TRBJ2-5	TGTGCCAGCAGCCAAGCTGGTAGAGAGACCCAGTACTTC	CASSQAGRETQYF
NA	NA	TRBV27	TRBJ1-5	TGTGCCAGCAGTTCTCGAATGGGCAATCAGCCCCAGCATTTT	CASSSRMGNQPQHF
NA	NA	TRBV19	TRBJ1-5	TGTGCCAGTAGTAGGGGTACACTGAGGCCCCAGCATTTT	CASSRGTLRPQHF
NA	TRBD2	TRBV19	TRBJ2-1	TGTGCCAGTAAACAAACTAGCGGGAGCTACAATGAGCAGTTCTTC	CASKQTSGSYNEQFF
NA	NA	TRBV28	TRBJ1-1	TGTGCCAGCAGTCTATACCTTCTCCCGGCCGAAGCTTTCTTT	CASSLYLLPAEAFF
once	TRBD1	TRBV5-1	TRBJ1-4	TGCGCCAGCAGCTTGGTCCAGGGACAGGGTGTGGAAAAACTGTTTTTT	CASSLVQGQGVEKLFF
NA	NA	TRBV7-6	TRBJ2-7	TGTGCCAGCAGCTTAGTCGTCGGGGGTGGGCTTTACGAGCAGTACTTC	CASSLVVGGGLYEQYF
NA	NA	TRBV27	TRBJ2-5	TGTGCCAGCAGCATACGGGGAGTACAGACCCAGTACTTC	CASSIRGVQTQYF
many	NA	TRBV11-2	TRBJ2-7	TGTGCCACGGGTTCTAACTCCTACGAGCAGTACTTC	CATGSNSYEQYF
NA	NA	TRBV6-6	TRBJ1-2	TGTGCCAGCAGTCAGGGGAACTATGGCTACACCTTC	CASSQGNYGYTF
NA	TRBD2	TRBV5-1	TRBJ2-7	TGCGCCAGCAGCTCTCTACTAGCGGGAGGCGAGCAGTACTTC	CASSSLLAGGEQYF
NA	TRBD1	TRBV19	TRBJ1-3	TGTGCCAGTAGTTCGACGACAGGGGCGGTTGGAAACACCATATATTTT	CASSSTTGAVGNTIYF
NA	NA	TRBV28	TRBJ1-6	TGTGCCAGCAGTCGAGTCCTAGGTTCACCCCTCCACTTT	CASSRVLGSPLHF
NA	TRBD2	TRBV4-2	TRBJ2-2	TGTGCCAGCAGCCCCGCTAGCGGGAACACCGGGGAGCTGTTTTTT	CASSPASGNTGELFF
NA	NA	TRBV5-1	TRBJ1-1	TGCGCCAGCAGCCCGACAGGAGCGAACACTGAAGCTTTCTTT	CASSPTGANTEAFF
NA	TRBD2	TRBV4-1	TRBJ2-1	TGCGCCAGCAGCCAAGCGAATATGGGACTAGCAACTAATGAGCAGTTCTTC	CASSQANMGLATNEQFF
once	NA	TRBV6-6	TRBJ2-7	TGTGCCAGCAGTTATTCCCCGGGCCTCTACGAGCAGTACTTC	CASSYSPGLYEQYF
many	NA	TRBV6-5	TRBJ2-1	TGTGCCAGCAGGCAGGCGGCCTACAATGAGCAGTTCTTC	CASRQAAYNEQFF
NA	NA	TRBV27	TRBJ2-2	TGTGCCAGCAGTTTGAGGCGGGAAGGCGGGGAGCTGTTTTTT	CASSLRREGGELFF
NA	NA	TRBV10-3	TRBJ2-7	TGTGCCATCAGTAGCGAGACAACCCGCTACGAGCAGTACTTC	CAISSETTRYEQYF
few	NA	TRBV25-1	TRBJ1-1	TGTGCCAGCAGTGAATTTAGCAGGACTGAAGCTTTCTTT	CASSEFSRTEAFF
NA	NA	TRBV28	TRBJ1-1	TGTGCCAGTATACAGACGATGAACACTGAAGCTTTCTTT	CASIQTMNTEAFF
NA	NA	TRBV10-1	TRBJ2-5	TGCGCCAGCTTAAGGGGAGCGCAGTACTTC	CASLRGAQYF
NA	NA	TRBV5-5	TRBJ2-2	TGTGCCAGCACCCCTTTCGGCGGTGGGCTCACCGGGGAGCTGTTTTTT	CASTPFGGGLTGELFF
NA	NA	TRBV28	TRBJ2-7	TGTGCCAGCAGTTTACCTGACAGCCGATACGAGCAGTACTTC	CASSLPDSRYEQYF
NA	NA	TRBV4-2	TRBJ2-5	TGTGCCAGCAGCCCCCCCCGACGCGGTGAAGGGGGGGAGACCCAGTACTTC	CASSPPRRGEGGETQYF
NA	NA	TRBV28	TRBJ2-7	TGTGCCAGCAGCCGAACGCTCCTCGGGGGAGCGTGCGAGCAGTACTTC	CASSRTLLGGACEQYF
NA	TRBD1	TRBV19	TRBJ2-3	TGTGCCAGTTCGGGACAGGGGGCCGGTACGCAGTATTTT	CASSGQGAGTQYF
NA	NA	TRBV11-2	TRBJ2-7	TGTGCCAGCAGCTTAGGACAGGCCAACTACGAGCAGTACTTC	CASSLGQANYEQYF
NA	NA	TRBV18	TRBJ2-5	TGTGCCAGCTCACCACAGGGTTATGCAGAGACCCAGTACTTC	CASSPQGYAETQYF
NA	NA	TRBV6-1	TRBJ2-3	TGTGCCAGCAGCGGACAGTATTTGACAGATACGCAGTATTTT	CASSGQYLTDTQYF
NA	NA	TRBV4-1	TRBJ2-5	TGCGCCAGCAGCCAACATTTGGGAGAGACCCAGTACTTC	CASSQHLGETQYF
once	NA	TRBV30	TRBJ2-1	TGTGCCTGGAGTACGAACTCCGGCCGCAATGAGCAGTTCTTC	CAWSTNSGRNEQFF